This entry lists 15 T cell receptor beta chains sequenced from one sample in a study of tumor and adjacent non-tumor tissue in lung cancer. TCRbeta libraries were built with three rounds of nested PCR, modified from ARM-PCR. TCRdb re-called the multiplex PCR reads through MiXCR, storing one row per CDR3 protein. The table lists tens of thousands of distinct CDR3 sequences, around 80% of them singletons, with 45% to 55% in the top ten. No cell sorting was done before RNA was extracted from the tissue. Distant lung tissue was collected more than 3 cm away from the tumor edge. Sequenced input: distant non-tumor lung tissue. Receptor source: a man aged 55 to 70 with non-small cell lung cancer.

The genes are TRBV6-5 and TRBJ1-6; 7 nucleotides align to TRBD1. Trimming took 2 bases from V and 7 from J; bases not matched to a gene: 8. This CDR3 comprises 16 residues. The germline CDR1 and CDR2 sequences are MNHEY and SVGAGI. The CDR3 nucleotides read TGTGCCAGCAGTTACACCGGGACAGAGTGGAATTCACCCCTCCACTTT. Translating gives CASSYTGTEWNSPLHF.

This clonotype was observed a handful of times. A read error may account for a junction end that differs from germline. V gene TRBV11-3 combines with J gene TRBJ2-7; perhaps D is TRBD1 or TRBD2 (6 bases each). The CDR3 consists of 14 residues. Germline V gene data show CDR1 as SGHNT and CDR2 as YENEEA. Here the CDR3 DNA reads TGTGCCAGCACTCTTCACAGGGACTCCTACGAGCAGAACTTC. This sequence encodes CASTLHRDSYEQNF.

This clonotype was seen a single time. The chain couples TRBV7-9 to TRBJ2-7; 7 bases align to TRBD2. CDR3 length: 12 residues. Per the germline V gene, CDR1 is SEHNR and CDR2 is FQNEAQ (reference sequence). CDR3 in amino acids: CSNSREGPFLYF. The CDR3, as DNA: TGTTCCAACAGCAGGGAGGGCCCCTTTTTGTACTTC. Combining the CDR3 with reference TRBV7-9 and TRBJ2-7 gives the whole variable domain DTGVSQNPRHKITKRGQNVTFRCDPISEHNRLYWYRQTLGQGPEFLTYFQNEAQLEKSRLLSDRFSAERPKGSFSTLEIQRTEQGDSAMYLCSNSREGPFLYFGPGTRLTVT.

This clonotype appeared a single time. At one end the junction does not follow the germline gene, possibly because of a read error. The chain has TRBV12-3 or TRBV12-4 and TRBJ1-1; 8 bases are shared with TRBD1. This CDR3 comprises 17 residues. DNA of the CDR3: TGTGCCAGCAACATAACTACGACAGGGGTCATGAACTCTGAAGCTTGCTTT. It translates to CASNITTTGVMNSEACF.

On this clonotype itself: Likely a read error: the CDR3 ends without its conserved phenylalanine or tryptophan. The rearrangement uses TRBV11-3 and TRBJ2-2, with TRBD2 matching over 11 bases. From germline, CDR1 is SGHNT and CDR2 YENEEA. This CDR3 is built from 17 residues. V trimming: 5 bases; J trimming: 8 bases; junction bases outside the gene matches: 13. In DNA, the CDR3 is TGTGCCAGCAGCCACCTCGCGACTAGCGGGGCGACTGGGGAGCTGTTTTTG. Protein: CASSHLATSGATGELFL.

Comment on this clonotype: One end of the junction fails to match germline, which may point to a read error. This chain joins TRBV29-1 and TRBJ2-7, with 7 positions matching TRBD2. Germline CDR1 is SQVTM and CDR2 is ANQGSEA. This CDR3 comprises 15 residues. The CDR3 reads CSIEDWGRGEGEQYF. The CDR3 DNA follows: TGCAGCATTGAAGATTGGGGTCGGGGGGAAGGAGAACAGTACTTC.

This clonotype was seen repeatedly, ten times or more. The V gene is TRBV20-1, the J gene TRBJ1-2; TRBD1 is a possible D gene (6 bases). In germline, CDR1 is DFQATT, CDR2 SNEGSKA (reference sequence). V was trimmed by 1 base and J by 3 bases, leaving 12 bases between them. CDR3 length: 14 amino acids. Here the CDR3 DNA reads TGCAGTGCTAGAGCACAGGGAGCAGACTATGGCTACACCTTC. Amino acid sequence: CSARAQGADYGYTF.

Worth noting for this clonotype: At one boundary the junction diverges from the germline segment, which might be a read error. The rearrangement links TRBV11-3 to TRBJ1-1; 8 nucleotides match TRBD1. There are 13 residues in the CDR3. In germline, CDR1 is SGHNT, CDR2 YENEEA. CDR3 nucleotide sequence: TGTGCCAGCACCACACAGGGGGGCACTGAAACTTTCTTT. Protein product: CASTTQGGTETFF.

The chain couples TRBV11-2 to TRBJ2-5; perhaps TRBD1 as D (6 bases). CDR1 is SGHAT, CDR2 FQNNGV, per germline. The CDR3 sequence is 13 residues long. CDR3 amino acids: CISNSSGEETQYF. CDR3 coding DNA: TGTATCAGCAACTCTTCAGGGGAAGAGACCCAGTACTTC.

This clonotype was detected once. The junction departs from the called germline gene at one end, perhaps through a read error. The chain carries TRBV11-3 and TRBJ2-2, with TRBD2 matching 9 bases. Per germline, CDR1 SGHNT and CDR2 YENEEA. The CDR3 covers 18 residues. In DNA form, the CDR3 reads TGTGCCAGCAACTCCCTGGAAGCGGGAGGATACAGAGCCGGGGAGCTGTATTTT. This codes for CASNSLEAGGYRAGELYF. Supplemented by reference TRBV11-3 and TRBJ2-2, the full variable domain reads EAGVVQSPRYKIIEKKQPVAFWCNPISGHNTLYWYLQNLGQGPELLIRYENEEAVDDSQLPKDRFSAERLKGVDSTLKIQPAELGDSAVYLCASNSLEAGGYRAGELYFGEGSRLTVL.

The genes are TRBV6-2 or TRBV6-3 and TRBJ2-7, with D tentatively TRBD2 (5 bases). CDR1 and CDR2 from the germline V gene are MNHEY and SVGEGT. This CDR3 contains 14 residues. V shed 4 bases and J shed 8 bases, with 18 bases lying between them. CDR3 amino acids: CASSSPLASYKQYF. For the CDR3, the DNA is TGTGCCAGCAGTTCCCCATTAGCGTCATACAAGCAGTACTTC.

V usage is TRBV7-9 and J usage is TRBJ2-3, with TRBD2 matching over 9 bases. Germline CDR1 SEHNR, CDR2 FQNEAQ (reference sequence). This CDR3 is 16 amino acids long. V lost 1 base and J lost 1; bases outside the gene matches: 3. CDR3 sequence reads: CASSLDLAGRTDTQYF. The DNA for the CDR3 is TGTGCCAGCAGCTTAGATCTAGCGGGGCGCACAGATACGCAGTATTTT.

A remark on this clonotype: The CDR3 does not close with the conserved phenylalanine or tryptophan, likely indicating a read error. The chain has TRBV11-3 and TRBJ2-3, with 8 bases fitting TRBD2. The CDR3 has 16 amino acids. CDR1 is SGHNT, CDR2 YENEEA, per germline. With V trimmed by 5 bases and J by 3 bases, 10 bases remained unmatched. The CDR3 DNA reads TGTGCCAGCAGCCTGTTAACGGGGGGGAGAACAGATACGCAGTATTCT. Amino acids: CASSLLTGGRTDTQYS.

Turning to this clonotype: A read error may produce the germline difference seen at one junction end. The chain is built from TRBV4-2 and TRBJ1-1, with D unclear. This CDR3 is built from 16 residues. Germline lookup yields CDR1 LGHNA and CDR2 YNFKEQ. CDR3 sequence reads: CASNQVRLLENTEAFF. The CDR3 DNA sequence: TGTGCCAGCAACCAAGTCAGACTGCTTGAGAACACTGAAGCTTTCTTT.

The rearrangement links TRBV20-1 to TRBJ1-3, with D uncertain. V was clipped by 6 bases and J by 11 bases, with 20 bases between them. Germline loops: CDR1 DFQATT, CDR2 SNEGSKA (reference sequence). The CDR3 is made up of 13 amino acids. DNA for the CDR3: TGCAGTGCCCCTACTATCTCTGGGAACTCCATATATTTT. Amino acids: CSAPTISGNSIYF.